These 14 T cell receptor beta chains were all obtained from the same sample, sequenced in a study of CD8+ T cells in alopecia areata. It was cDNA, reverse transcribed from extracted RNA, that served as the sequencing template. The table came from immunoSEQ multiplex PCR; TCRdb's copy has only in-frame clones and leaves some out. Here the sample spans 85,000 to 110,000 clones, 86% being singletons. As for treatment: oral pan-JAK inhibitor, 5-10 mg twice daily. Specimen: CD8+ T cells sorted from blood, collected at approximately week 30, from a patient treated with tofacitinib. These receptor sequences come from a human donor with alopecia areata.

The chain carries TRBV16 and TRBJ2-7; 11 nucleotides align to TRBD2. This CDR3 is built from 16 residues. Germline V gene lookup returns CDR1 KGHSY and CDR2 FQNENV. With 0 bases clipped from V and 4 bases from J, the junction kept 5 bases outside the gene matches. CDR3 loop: CASSQSTSGRMYEQYF. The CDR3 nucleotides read TGTGCCAGCAGCCAATCTACTAGCGGGAGAATGTACGAGCAGTACTTC.

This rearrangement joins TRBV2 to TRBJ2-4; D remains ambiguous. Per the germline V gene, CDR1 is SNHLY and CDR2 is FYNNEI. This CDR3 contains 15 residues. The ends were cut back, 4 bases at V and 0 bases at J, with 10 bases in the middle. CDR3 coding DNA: TGTGCCAGCAGTGCAGGACCTCTAGCCAAAAACATTCAGTACTTC. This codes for CASSAGPLAKNIQYF.

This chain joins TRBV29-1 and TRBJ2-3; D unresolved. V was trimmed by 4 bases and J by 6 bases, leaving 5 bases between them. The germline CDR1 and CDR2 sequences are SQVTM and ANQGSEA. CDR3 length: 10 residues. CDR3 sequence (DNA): TGCAGCGTTGCCATGGATACGCAGTATTTT. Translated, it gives CSVAMDTQYF.

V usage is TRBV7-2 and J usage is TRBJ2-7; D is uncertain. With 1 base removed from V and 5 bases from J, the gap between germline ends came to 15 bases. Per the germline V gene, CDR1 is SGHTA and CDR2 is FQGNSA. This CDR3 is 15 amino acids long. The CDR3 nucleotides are TGTGCCAGCAGCTTAGAGTTGGGGTATGGCAACGAGCAGTACTTC. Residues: CASSLELGYGNEQYF.

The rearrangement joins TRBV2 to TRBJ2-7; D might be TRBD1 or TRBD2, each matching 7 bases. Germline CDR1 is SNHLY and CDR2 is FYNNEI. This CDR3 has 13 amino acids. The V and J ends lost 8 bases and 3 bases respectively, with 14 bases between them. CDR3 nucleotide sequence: TGTGCCAGCTGGCAGGGGGGGTACTACGAGCAGTACTTC. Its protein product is CASWQGGYYEQYF. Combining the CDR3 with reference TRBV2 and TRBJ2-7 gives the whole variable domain EPEVTQTPSHQVTQMGQEVILRCVPISNHLYFYWYRQILGQKVEFLVSFYNNEISEKSEIFDDQFSVERPDGSNFTLKIRSTKLEDSAMYFCASWQGGYYEQYFGPGTRLTVT.

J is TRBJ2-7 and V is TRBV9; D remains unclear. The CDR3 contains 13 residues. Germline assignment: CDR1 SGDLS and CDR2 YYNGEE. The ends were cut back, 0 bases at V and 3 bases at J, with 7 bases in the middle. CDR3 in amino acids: CASSVATDYEQYF. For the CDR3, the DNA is TGTGCCAGCAGCGTAGCTACGGACTACGAGCAGTACTTC.

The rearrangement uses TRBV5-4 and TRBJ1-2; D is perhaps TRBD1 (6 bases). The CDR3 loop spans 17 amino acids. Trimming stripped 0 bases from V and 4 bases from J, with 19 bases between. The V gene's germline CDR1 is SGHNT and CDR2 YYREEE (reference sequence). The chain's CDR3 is CASSLGVSTGQSYGYTF. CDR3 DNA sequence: TGTGCCAGCAGCTTGGGGGTTTCAACCGGACAGAGCTATGGCTACACCTTC.

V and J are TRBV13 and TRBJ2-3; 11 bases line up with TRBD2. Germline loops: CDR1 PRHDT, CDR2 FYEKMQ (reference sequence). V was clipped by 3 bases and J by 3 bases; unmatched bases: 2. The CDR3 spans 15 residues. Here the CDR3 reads CASSLSSGGTDTQYF. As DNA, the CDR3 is TGTGCCAGCAGCTTGTCTAGCGGGGGGACAGATACGCAGTATTTT.

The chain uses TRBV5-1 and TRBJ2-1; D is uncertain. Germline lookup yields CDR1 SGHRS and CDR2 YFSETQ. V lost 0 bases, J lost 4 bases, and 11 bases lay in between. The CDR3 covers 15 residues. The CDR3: CASSLAADGYNEQFF. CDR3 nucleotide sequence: TGCGCCAGCAGCTTGGCCGCGGACGGATACAATGAGCAGTTCTTC.

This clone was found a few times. CDR3 sequence (DNA): TGTGCCAGCAGCAAAGACAACAGGGGCCCCGGGGAGCTGTTTTTT. Its protein is CASSKDNRGPGELFF. The chain carries TRBV21-1 and TRBJ2-2; no check of the table's D call, TRBD1, against the DNA was made. TRBV21-1 is annotated as a pseudogene. The CDR3 consists of 15 residues.

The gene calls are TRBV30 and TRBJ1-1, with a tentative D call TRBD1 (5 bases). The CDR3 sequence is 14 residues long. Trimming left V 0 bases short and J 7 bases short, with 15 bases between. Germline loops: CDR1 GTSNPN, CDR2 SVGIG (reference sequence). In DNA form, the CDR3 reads TGTGCCTGGAGTGTGGCAGGGTGGGCGGGTGAAGCTTTCTTT. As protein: CAWSVAGWAGEAFF.

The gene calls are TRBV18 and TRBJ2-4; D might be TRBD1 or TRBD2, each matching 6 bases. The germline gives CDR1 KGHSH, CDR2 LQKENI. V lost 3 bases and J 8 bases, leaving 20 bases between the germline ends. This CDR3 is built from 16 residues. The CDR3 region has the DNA TGTGCCAGCTCACCCCGAATCGTGAAGGGGGGAGACATTCAGTACTTC. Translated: CASSPRIVKGGDIQYF.

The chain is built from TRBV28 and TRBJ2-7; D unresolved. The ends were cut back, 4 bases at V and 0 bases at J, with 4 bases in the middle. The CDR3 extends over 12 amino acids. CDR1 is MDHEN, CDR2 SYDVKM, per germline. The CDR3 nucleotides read TGTGCCAGCAGTTCTCCCTCCTACGAGCAGTACTTC. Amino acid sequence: CASSSPSYEQYF.

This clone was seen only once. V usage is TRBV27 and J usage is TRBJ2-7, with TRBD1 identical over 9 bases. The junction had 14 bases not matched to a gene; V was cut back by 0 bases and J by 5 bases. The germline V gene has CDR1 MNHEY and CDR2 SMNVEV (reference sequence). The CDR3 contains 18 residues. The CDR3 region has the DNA TGTGCCAGCAGTTTATCGAGTCCCGGGGACAGGGATCTAGACGAGCAGTACTTC. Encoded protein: CASSLSSPGDRDLDEQYF.